This T cell receptor (beta chain) was documented in a study of cytomegalovirus exposure and HLA in healthy donors. Per the germline V gene, CDR1 is SGHVS and CDR2 is FNYEAQ. Trimming cost V 8 bases and J 5 bases; bases outside gene matches: 7. The CDR3 runs 13 residues. Study results and limitations: Most subjects' HLA-A and HLA-B alleles were reportedly predicted from TCR beta sequences. DRB1 had the most TCR associations and HLA-C the fewest, a later analysis found, with rates varying by HLA locus. A few V segments could not be told apart, such as TRBV6-2 and TRBV6-3, and were left out.

The PCR ran on 60 Vbeta and 13 Jbeta primers. Sequenced by immunoSEQ multiplex PCR; TCRdb stores in-frame clones only, minus some. The specimen's table records 70,000 to 75,000 clones. With regard to this clone: Its antigen is unknown.

The chain couples TRBV7-6 to TRBJ1-1; 8 bases align to TRBD1. Material for sequencing was PBMCs. The TCR was taken from a female donor in good health and CMV-seropositive. CDR3 sequence: CASSQGAITEAFF. The CDR3 nucleotides read TGTGCCAGCTCGCAGGGGGCGATAACTGAAGCTTTCTTT.